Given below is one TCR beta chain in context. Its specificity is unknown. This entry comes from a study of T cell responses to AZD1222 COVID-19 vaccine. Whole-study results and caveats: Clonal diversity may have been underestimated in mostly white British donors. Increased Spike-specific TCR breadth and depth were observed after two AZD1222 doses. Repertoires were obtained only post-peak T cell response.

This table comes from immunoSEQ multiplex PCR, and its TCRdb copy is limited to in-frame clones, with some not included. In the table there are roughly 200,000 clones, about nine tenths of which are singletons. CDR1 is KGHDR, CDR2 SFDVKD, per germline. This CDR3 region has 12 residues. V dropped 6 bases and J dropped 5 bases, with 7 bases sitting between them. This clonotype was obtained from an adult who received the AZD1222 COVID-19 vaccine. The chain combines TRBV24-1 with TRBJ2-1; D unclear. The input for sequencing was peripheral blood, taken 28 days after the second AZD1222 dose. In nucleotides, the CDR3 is TGTGCCACCAGTCCAGCGAACAATGAGCAGTTCTTC. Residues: CATSPANNEQFF.